This T cell receptor beta chain was retrieved from a study of shared clonotypes between healthy human individuals. General study results and limits: A few donors showed sharing of 4.5% to 5% of naive CD4 clonotypes. Despite large depth, rarefaction showed incomplete sorted-subset sequencing.

Deep-level running was used for the assay. In the original processing: ImmunoSEQ output held junction-only sequences without quality scores, so filtering differed. Some clones are missing from TCRdb's copy, which holds only in-frame ones; the method was immunoSEQ multiplex PCR. V, J and clone size reflect that table, while D and trimming were determined from the DNA. The table has more than 2 million clones, just under 95% seen once. Naive CD8 isolation took CD45RO-negative cells positively selected for CCR7 and excluded terminally differentiated effector memory CD45RA+ cells. Germline V gene lookup returns CDR1 MNHEY and CDR2 SMNVEV (reference sequence). This CDR3 spans 16 amino acids. Trimming at V came to 4 bases and at J to 6 bases, leaving 9 bases not matched to a gene. Concerning this clone itself: As yet, its antigen is unknown.

The V and J genes are TRBV27 and TRBJ1-5; 10 bases align to TRBD1. The receptor's source is a man aged 18 to 30 in good health. Sequencing input: naive CD8+ T cells sorted from blood. DNA for the CDR3: TGTGCCAGCAGTTCCTCCGGGACAGGGGTCGGTCAGCCCCAGCATTTT. Protein: CASSSSGTGVGQPQHF.